Each of the 18 T cell receptor beta chains below was sequenced from the same sample in a study of blood T cell repertoires in COVID-19. The repertoire was sequenced with immunoSEQ multiplex PCR; TCRdb's copy has only in-frame clones and lacks some. The sample includes 250,000 or so clones, about nine tenths of them seen just once. Sequencing was performed on peripheral blood. These receptors all stem from a woman aged 60-75 years with acute or convalescent COVID-19.

This chain uses TRBV15 with TRBJ1-5; TRBD1 agrees at 12 bases. The germline CDR1 and CDR2 sequences are LNHNV and YYDKDF (reference sequence). V shed 0 bases, J shed 3 bases, and the junction held 6 bases outside the gene matches. The CDR3 extends over 18 amino acids. The CDR3 loop is CATSRDWAGQGANQPQHF. The CDR3 DNA reads as TGTGCCACCAGCAGAGATTGGGCGGGACAGGGGGCCAATCAGCCCCAGCATTTT.

For this clone: At one end, the junction sequence differs from germline, possibly due to a read error. The chain is built from TRBV6-6 and TRBJ2-3, with 13 bases lining up with TRBD2. CDR1 MNHNY and CDR2 SVGAGI come from the germline V gene (reference sequence). CDR3 length: 19 residues. CDR3 in DNA: TGTGCCAGCAGCTACTCCGGGACTAGCGGGGTCCCGTCGCCCGATACGCAGTATTTT. Translating gives CASSYSGTSGVPSPDTQYF.

V and J are TRBV19 and TRBJ1-5, with 7 bases fitting TRBD1. The V gene's germline CDR1 is LNHDA and CDR2 SQIVND (reference sequence). After removal of 1 base from V and 7 bases from J, the junction contained 7 bases not matched to a gene. The CDR3 sequence is 15 residues long. CDR3 in amino acids: CASSIVPTGTQPQHF. DNA of the CDR3: TGTGCCAGTAGTATAGTTCCGACAGGGACCCAGCCCCAGCATTTT. The full variable domain, completed using reference TRBV19 and TRBJ1-5, is DGGITQSPKYLFRKEGQNVTLSCEQNLNHDAMYWYRQDPGQGLRLIYYSQIVNDFQKGDIAEGYSVSREKKESFPLTVTSAQKNPTAFYLCASSIVPTGTQPQHFGDGTRLSIL.

This clone was seen more than once but under ten times. The rearrangement links TRBV19 to TRBJ1-2; 8 positions agree with TRBD1. CDR3 length equals 17 residues. CDR1 LNHDA and CDR2 SQIVND come from the germline V gene (reference sequence). With V trimmed by 7 bases and J by 2 bases, 15 bases remained unmatched. DNA for the CDR3: TGTGCCAGTACCCCACTAGACAGGGGTGATCGGAACTATGGCTACACCTTC. Its protein product is CASTPLDRGDRNYGYTF.

This rearrangement joins TRBV28 to TRBJ2-7; 8 positions agree with TRBD1. CDR1 is MDHEN and CDR2 is SYDVKM in the germline V gene. V lost 1 base, J lost 1 base, and 6 bases stayed unmatched. CDR3 size: 16 residues. DNA of the CDR3: TGTGCCAGCAGTTTATCGTACCAGGGGGCGTCCTACGAGCAGTACTTC. Its protein is CASSLSYQGASYEQYF.

The gene calls are TRBV4-2 and TRBJ1-2, with TRBD1 as a possible D gene (5 bases). The CDR3 has 16 amino acids. Germline CDR1 LGHNA, CDR2 YNFKEQ. V dropped 1 base and J dropped 4 bases, with 16 bases sitting between them. The CDR3, as DNA: TGTGCCAGCAGCCAAGTTCAACAGGAAGTTCCCTATGGCTACACCTTC. Residues: CASSQVQQEVPYGYTF.

CDR3 amino acids: CASSQTPSGGGLRTTDTQYF. The CDR3 nucleotides read TGCGCCAGCAGCCAAACCCCATCTGGGGGGGGCCTTAGGACAACAGATACGCAGTATTTT. The chain combines TRBV4-1 with TRBJ2-3; TRBD2 might be the D (7 bases). Trimming shortened V by 2 bases and J by 3 bases, and 27 bases separated the two germline ends. Germline V gene data show CDR1 as MGHRA and CDR2 as YSYEKL. The CDR3 runs 20 residues.

The gene calls are TRBV19 and TRBJ1-3; 9 bases are shared with TRBD1. This CDR3 has 16 amino acids. From germline, CDR1 is LNHDA and CDR2 SQIVND (reference sequence). Losses at the gene ends were 10 bases for V and 1 base for J; bases not matched to a gene: 11. The CDR3 bases are TGTGCCACCTTCCCGGGACAGGGAAAATCTGGAAACACCATATATTTT. Translating gives CATFPGQGKSGNTIYF.

The CDR3 loop is CATLDSAMNTEAFF. The CDR3 bases are TGTGCCACTTTAGACTCGGCCATGAACACTGAAGCTTTCTTT. The chain employs TRBV10-3 and TRBJ1-1; D remains ambiguous. This CDR3 spans 14 amino acids. The V end lost 10 bases, the J end lost 0 bases, and 15 bases lay between the germline ends. Per the germline V gene, CDR1 is ENHRY and CDR2 is SYGVKD.

The chain uses TRBV4-1 and TRBJ1-4; tentative D call: TRBD1 (6 bases). Germline V gene sequence: CDR1 MGHRA, CDR2 YSYEKL. CDR3 length: 14 residues. With 2 bases removed from V and 5 bases from J, the gap between germline ends came to 9 bases. The CDR3 here is CASSQNGQNEKLFF. CDR3 bases: TGCGCCAGCAGCCAAAACGGACAGAATGAAAAACTGTTTTTT.

V and J are TRBV11-1 and TRBJ2-7; TRBD2 matches 12 bases. This CDR3 is 15 amino acids long. The J segment lost 2 bases and the V segment lost 5 bases, leaving 4 bases of the junction unmatched. The germline CDR1 and CDR2 sequences are SGHAT and FQDESV (reference sequence). The CDR3 DNA reads as TGTGCCAGCAGCCTTGGACTAGCGGGGACCTACGAGCAGTACTTC. The encoded protein is CASSLGLAGTYEQYF.

The chain carries TRBV9 and TRBJ2-1; 10 positions match TRBD2. CDR1 and CDR2 from the germline V gene are SGDLS and YYNGEE. V gave up 1 base and J gave up 9 bases; unmatched junction bases: 10. The CDR3 runs to 16 residues. The CDR3 loop is CASSVNVASGSGEQFF. Here the CDR3 DNA reads TGTGCCAGCAGCGTAAACGTCGCTAGCGGGAGTGGTGAGCAGTTCTTC. Filled out from reference TRBV9 and TRBJ2-1, the complete variable domain reads DSGVTQTPKHLITATGQRVTLRCSPRSGDLSVYWYQQSLDQGLQFLIQYYNGEERAKGNILERFSAQQFPDLHSELNLSSLELGDSALYFCASSVNVASGSGEQFFGPGTRLTVL.

The rearrangement joins TRBV5-8 to TRBJ2-3; a weak D match, TRBD2 (6 bases). Germline lookup yields CDR1 SGHTS and CDR2 YDEGEE. Between the trimmed V and J ends, which lost 0 bases and 6 bases, there was a span of 8 bases. This CDR3 spans 13 amino acids. The CDR3 DNA reads TGTGCCAGCAGCTTGGGTCGGGGGGATACGCAGTATTTT. Translated, it gives CASSLGRGDTQYF.

The chain employs TRBV6-6 and TRBJ2-7, with 7 positions matching TRBD2. The V gene's germline CDR1 is MNHNY and CDR2 SVGAGI (reference sequence). The CDR3 runs to 14 residues. V shed 4 bases, J shed 5 bases, and the junction held 8 bases outside the gene matches. The CDR3 loop is CASSSPGRGDEQYF. In DNA form, the CDR3 reads TGTGCCAGCAGTTCCCCAGGGAGGGGCGACGAGCAGTACTTC.

As concerns this clone: The junction and the germline gene differ at one end; a read error may be behind it. The chain recombines TRBV6-5 with TRBJ1-1; 8 positions agree with TRBD1. The CDR3 runs to 14 residues. Germline V CDR1 and CDR2: MNHEY, SVGAGI. The CDR3 DNA follows: TGTGCCAGCAGTTACTACAGGGGGAACTCTGAAGCTTTCTTT. It is translated as CASSYYRGNSEAFF.

This rearrangement joins TRBV7-2 to TRBJ2-1; D might be TRBD2 (6 bases). Trimming removed 8 bases from V and 2 bases from J, with 16 bases in between. Looked up from germline, CDR1 is SGHTA and CDR2 is FQGNSA. This CDR3 has 15 residues. CDR3 region: CASGISRETYNEQFF. CDR3 in DNA: TGTGCCAGCGGAATTTCCCGGGAGACCTACAATGAGCAGTTCTTC.

This chain connects TRBV6-6 to TRBJ2-5, with D possibly TRBD2 on 5 matching bases. This CDR3 has 15 residues. Trimming stripped 2 bases from V and 6 bases from J, with 16 bases between. The germline CDR1 and CDR2 sequences are MNHNY and SVGAGI (reference sequence). CDR3 sequence (DNA): TGTGCCAGCAGTTACGGGTCACTAGGCAGGCAGACCCAGTACTTC. Its protein is CASSYGSLGRQTQYF.

This chain joins TRBV30 and TRBJ1-1; 10 nucleotides line up with TRBD1. The ends lost 5 bases at V and 4 bases at J; junction bases unmatched: 7. Germline V gives CDR1 GTSNPN, CDR2 SVGIG (reference sequence). CDR3 length: 14 residues. The CDR3 region is CAWDPGQGSTEAFF. DNA of the CDR3: TGTGCCTGGGACCCGGGACAGGGGAGCACTGAAGCTTTCTTT.